This T cell receptor (beta chain) was documented in a study of blood T cells in healthy people across ages. Total RNA extraction produced at least 5 micrograms (per sample) for the study. This clonotype has only a few counts. The CDR3 totals 12 residues. Trimming took off 4 bases at V and 0 bases at J, with 6 bases between the two ends. The germline CDR1 and CDR2 sequences are DFQATT and SNEGSKA (reference sequence). With a J-beta primer mix and a sample-barcoded 5' primer, a second PCR ran roughly 6 to 12 cycles. TCRdb independently ran MiXCR on the 5' RACE reads; one entry per CDR3 protein. The sample lists 650,000 to 800,000 distinct CDR3 sequences; approximately 48% were seen once.

This clonotype originated in a man aged 55 to 69 in good health. V usage is TRBV20-1 and J usage is TRBJ2-5; no firm D call. The sequenced sample was blood. CDR3 nucleotides: TGCAGTGCTATAGGGTACCAAGAGACCCAGTACTTC. Its translation: CSAIGYQETQYF.